Listed below are T cell receptor beta chains from one sample, sequenced in a study of graft-versus-host responses after intestinal transplantation. Their recognized antigens are unknown. The repertoire was sequenced with immunoSEQ multiplex PCR; TCRdb's copy has only in-frame clones and lacks some. Here the sample spans around 67,000 clones, 84% being singletons. The sample was unstimulated CD4+ T cells sorted from spleen or lymph node cells, taken before transplant. These receptors came from a human donor who was the organ donor for an intestinal transplant. Both conserved end residues are part of each CDR3. Fields, in order: D gene, V gene, J gene, clone size, CDR3 protein, CDR3 DNA. A D gene is named only where the DNA matches it firmly. Size values are once, few and many counts, or a class for expanded clones, and some rows have none.

.	TRBV20-1	TRBJ1-1	.	CSGRVGTEAFF	TGCAGTGGGAGGGTAGGCACTGAAGCTTTCTTT
TRBD1	TRBV28	TRBJ1-2	.	CASSSAGTGYGYTF	TGTGCCAGCAGTTCCGCCGGGACAGGCTATGGCTACACCTTC
.	TRBV6-5	TRBJ1-3	.	CASGRGRGPGNTIYF	TGTGCCAGCGGTAGAGGGCGAGGGCCCGGAAACACCATATATTTT
TRBD1	TRBV2	TRBJ1-2	.	CASRRQGNYGYTF	TGTGCCAGCAGAAGACAGGGTAACTATGGCTACACCTTC
TRBD1	TRBV9	TRBJ1-4	once	CASSEGQSNEKLFF	TGTGCCAGCAGCGAGGGACAGAGTAATGAAAAACTGTTTTTT
.	TRBV7-3	TRBJ2-2	.	CASSLNTGSTGELFF	TGTGCCAGCAGCTTAAATACAGGGAGCACCGGGGAGCTGTTTTTT
.	TRBV2	TRBJ1-6	.	CASSERLQGDSPLHF	TGTGCCAGCAGTGAAAGGCTACAGGGTGATTCACCCCTCCACTTT
.	TRBV29-1	TRBJ2-1	.	CSAGQFLSYNEQFF	TGCAGCGCCGGACAGTTCTTATCCTACAATGAGCAGTTCTTC
TRBD1	TRBV7-2	TRBJ1-1	.	CASSSTGGANTEAFF	TGTGCCAGCAGCTCAACAGGGGGGGCGAACACTGAAGCTTTCTTT
.	TRBV5-4	TRBJ1-6	few	CASSFFSSSGYNSPLHF	TGTGCCAGCAGCTTTTTCAGTTCCTCGGGGTATAATTCACCCCTCCACTTT
TRBD2	TRBV2	TRBJ2-5	.	CASSPLAGGSAAQYF	TGTGCCAGCAGTCCCCTAGCGGGGGGGTCGGCGGCCCAGTACTTC
.	TRBV19	TRBJ1-5	.	CASSTTGSNQPQHF	TGTGCCAGTAGTACTACAGGGAGCAATCAGCCCCAGCATTTT
TRBD1	TRBV6-4	TRBJ1-2	.	CASSPTSSRQGFDGYTF	TGTGCCAGCAGTCCTACCTCCAGCCGACAGGGCTTTGATGGCTACACCTTC
TRBD2	TRBV11-1	TRBJ2-3	.	CASSSLEWSGATDTQYF	TGTGCCAGCAGCTCCCTCGAATGGAGCGGGGCGACAGATACGCAGTATTTT
.	TRBV11-2	TRBJ1-6	.	CASSLDGFNSPLHF	TGTGCCAGCAGCTTAGATGGCTTCAATTCACCCCTCCACTTT
.	TRBV6-1	TRBJ1-5	few	CASSERSPGGFLPQHF	TGTGCCAGCAGTGAAAGGTCACCGGGAGGGTTCTTGCCCCAGCATTTT
TRBD1	TRBV5-1	TRBJ1-1	.	CASSLYRGGGTEAFF	TGCGCCAGCAGCTTGTACAGGGGAGGAGGCACTGAAGCTTTCTTT
.	TRBV10-3	TRBJ1-1	.	CAISESSAGRTEAFF	TGTGCCATCAGTGAGTCGTCTGCGGGGCGGACTGAAGCTTTCTTT
TRBD1	TRBV5-1	TRBJ1-1	.	CASSFGQALNTEAFF	TGCGCCAGCAGCTTCGGACAGGCTTTGAACACTGAAGCTTTCTTT
TRBD1	TRBV7-3	TRBJ2-3	.	CASSLDRGTDTQYF	TGTGCCAGCAGCTTAGACAGGGGCACAGATACGCAGTATTTT
.	TRBV7-8	TRBJ2-5	.	CASRGIQETQYF	TGTGCCAGCCGGGGGATCCAAGAGACCCAGTACTTC
.	TRBV7-2	TRBJ2-1	.	CASSLDGVGVNEQFF	TGTGCCAGCAGCTTAGACGGGGTGGGAGTCAATGAGCAGTTCTTC
.	TRBV7-9	TRBJ1-1	few	CASSLLRGADTEAFF	TGTGCCAGCAGCTTACTGCGGGGGGCGGACACTGAAGCTTTCTTT
.	TRBV5-6	TRBJ2-4	.	CASSSEGDIQYF	TGTGCCAGCAGCTCGGAGGGTGACATTCAGTACTTC
TRBD2	TRBV30	TRBJ2-5	.	CAWGTSGVEETQYF	TGTGCCTGGGGGACTAGCGGGGTGGAAGAGACCCAGTACTTC
.	TRBV19	TRBJ2-3	once	CASSTGAGVGTDTQYF	TGTGCCAGTAGTACAGGGGCGGGGGTTGGCACAGATACGCAGTATTTT
.	TRBV19	TRBJ1-2	medium-sized	CASSISGAAAGYTF	TGTGCCAGTAGTATTAGTGGGGCAGCTGCTGGCTACACCTTC
.	TRBV28	TRBJ2-2	.	CASSPWGPSTGELFF	TGTGCCAGCAGCCCCTGGGGCCCTAGCACCGGGGAGCTGTTTTTT
.	TRBV4-1	TRBJ1-5	.	CASSQDRGGQPQHF	TGCGCCAGCAGCCAAGACAGGGGTGGCCAGCCCCAGCATTTT
.	TRBV10-3	TRBJ1-4	.	CAISGGQRNEKLFF	TGTGCCATCAGTGGTGGCCAGCGTAATGAAAAACTGTTTTTT
.	TRBV6-6	TRBJ1-1	few	CASTQVRGGEAFF	TGTGCCAGCACCCAAGTGAGAGGCGGTGAAGCTTTCTTT
.	TRBV6-5	TRBJ1-1	.	CASSEGWAGEAFF	TGTGCCAGCAGTGAAGGTTGGGCAGGGGAAGCTTTCTTT
.	TRBV2	TRBJ2-3	.	CASRRGLGVGTDTQYF	TGTGCCAGCAGACGTGGCCTCGGGGTTGGGACAGATACGCAGTATTTT
TRBD1	TRBV7-2	TRBJ1-2	once	CASSPGTGQSYGYTF	TGTGCCAGCAGCCCCGGGACAGGGCAGTCCTATGGCTACACCTTC
TRBD2	TRBV7-9	TRBJ2-5	.	CASSLAGRGAQETQYF	TGTGCCAGCAGCTTAGCTGGGCGGGGGGCCCAAGAGACCCAGTACTTC
TRBD1	TRBV6-5	TRBJ2-3	.	CASTTGAGTDTQYF	TGTGCCAGCACGACAGGGGCTGGCACAGATACGCAGTATTTT
TRBD2	TRBV5-1	TRBJ2-1	.	CASSLGTRPYNEQFF	TGCGCCAGCAGCCTGGGGACTAGGCCTTACAATGAGCAGTTCTTC
.	TRBV7-3	TRBJ1-1	.	CASSLKGGEGTEAFF	TGTGCCAGCAGCTTAAAGGGGGGGGAAGGCACTGAAGCTTTCTTT
.	TRBV25-1	TRBJ1-1	.	CASSATGNTEAFF	TGTGCCAGCAGTGCCACAGGGAACACTGAAGCTTTCTTT
.	TRBV6-5	TRBJ2-2	.	CASRPTAGELFF	TGTGCCAGCAGGCCTACGGCCGGGGAGCTGTTTTTT
.	TRBV15	TRBJ2-3	.	CATSRGGQGRTDTQYF	TGTGCCACCAGCAGAGGTGGGCAGGGGCGTACAGATACGCAGTATTTT
.	TRBV5-4	TRBJ1-3	.	CASTPVGGNTIYF	TGTGCCAGCACCCCCGTCGGGGGGAACACCATATATTTT
TRBD1	TRBV10-3	TRBJ1-2	.	CATQTGDSTFYGYTF	TGTGCCACACAAACCGGGGACAGTACCTTCTATGGCTACACCTTC
TRBD1	TRBV18	TRBJ1-3	.	CASSPIGGFGNTIYF	TGTGCCAGCTCACCAATAGGGGGCTTCGGAAACACCATATATTTT
TRBD1	TRBV6-5	TRBJ2-1	.	CASRWTGNNEQFF	TGTGCCAGCAGATGGACAGGTAACAATGAGCAGTTCTTC
.	TRBV5-1	TRBJ1-5	.	CASSSEGDRNQPQHF	TGCGCCAGCAGCTCCGAGGGGGATAGAAATCAGCCCCAGCATTTT
.	TRBV7-9	TRBJ2-2	.	CASSSKVDRYAGELFF	TGTGCCAGCAGCTCGAAGGTAGACAGGTACGCCGGGGAGCTGTTTTTT
.	TRBV4-3	TRBJ1-2	once	CASSHAGTDNYGYTF	TGCGCCAGCAGCCATGCCGGGACTGACAACTATGGCTACACCTTC
.	TRBV9	TRBJ1-1	.	CASSIGQNTEAFF	TGTGCCAGCAGCATCGGACAGAACACTGAAGCTTTCTTT
TRBD1	TRBV25-1	TRBJ2-1	.	CASSGLGTGVNNEQFF	TGTGCCAGCAGTGGACTGGGGACAGGGGTTAACAATGAGCAGTTCTTC
TRBD1	TRBV6-1	TRBJ1-2	.	CASSFRTGSNYGYTF	TGTGCCAGCAGTTTTCGGACAGGGAGCAACTATGGCTACACCTTC
.	TRBV19	TRBJ1-3	.	CASSTAGNSGNTIYF	TGTGCCAGTAGCACTGCAGGGAACTCTGGAAACACCATATATTTT
TRBD2	TRBV25-1	TRBJ2-3	.	CASSRLAGASTDTQYF	TGTGCCAGCAGTCGCCTAGCGGGGGCCAGCACAGATACGCAGTATTTT